This TCR beta chain was documented in a study of cytomegalovirus exposure and HLA in healthy donors. V lost 0 bases and J 0 bases, leaving 6 bases between the germline ends. Germline V gene data show CDR1 as LGHNA and CDR2 as YNFKEQ. The CDR3 totals 15 residues. PCR amplification relied on 60 Vbeta primers (plus 13 Jbeta primers). Only in-frame clones appear in the TCRdb table, and some are missing; sequencing was by immunoSEQ multiplex PCR. In the table there are roughly 180,000 clones, around 74% of which are singletons. The rearrangement uses TRBV4-2 and TRBJ1-3; D is undetermined. This clonotype originated in a girl under 18 in good health and CMV-seropositive. The sample taken for sequencing was PBMCs. In DNA, the CDR3 is TGTGCCAGCAGCCAAGATCCCGGCTCTGGAAACACCATATATTTT. Its translation is CASSQDPGSGNTIYF.